Listed below are T cell receptor beta chains from one sample, sequenced in a study of blood T cell repertoires in COVID-19. Sequencing was performed with immunoSEQ multiplex PCR; in TCRdb, only in-frame clones are kept and a portion is missing. The sample has approximately 270,000 clones; around 90% are singletons. Source material: PBMCs or T cells enriched from blood (not recorded which). These receptors originate from a human donor in a cohort exposed to, infected with or recovered from COVID-19 (not recorded which). The donor label of this sample is uncertain. CDR3s include the opening cysteine and the closing phenylalanine or tryptophan. The D gene is left open where the match is weak. The size entry is marked missing in some rows and otherwise reads once, few, many or a size class.

d_call	j_call	clone_size	v_call	cdr3_aa	cdr3_nt
TRBD2	TRBJ2-3	-	TRBV28	CASGTSLGLAGYSPYTDTQYF	TGTGCCAGCGGGACTAGCCTCGGACTAGCGGGATATTCCCCCTACACAGATACGCAGTATTTT
TRBD1	TRBJ2-1	-	TRBV30	CAWSFIPGQGADGEQFF	TGTGCCTGGAGCTTCATTCCGGGACAGGGGGCAGATGGTGAGCAGTTCTTC
-	TRBJ1-1	-	TRBV6-5	CASSYGEAAEAFF	TGTGCCAGCAGTTATGGGGAGGCGGCTGAAGCTTTCTTT
-	TRBJ2-1	once	TRBV18	CASSLQGNEQFF	TGTGCCAGCTCGCTCCAGGGCAATGAGCAGTTCTTC
TRBD1	TRBJ1-1	-	TRBV10-3	CAISETGTEKLMNTEAFF	TGTGCCATCAGTGAAACCGGGACAGAGAAATTAATGAACACTGAAGCTTTCTTT
-	TRBJ2-2	-	TRBV19	CASKKGESDTGELFF	TGTGCCAGCAAAAAGGGGGAATCGGACACCGGGGAGCTGTTTTTT
-	TRBJ1-1	-	TRBV6-5	CASSYYGEGVDEAFF	TGTGCCAGCAGTTACTATGGGGAAGGGGTAGATGAAGCTTTCTTT
TRBD1	TRBJ1-1	-	TRBV7-2	CASSLFSGRGDREAFF	TGTGCCAGCAGCTTATTTTCCGGCAGGGGGGATCGCGAAGCTTTCTTT
TRBD1	TRBJ2-7	once	TRBV7-2	CASSTGQGAVYEQYF	TGTGCCAGCAGCACGGGACAGGGGGCCGTCTACGAGCAGTACTTC
TRBD1	TRBJ1-4	-	TRBV19	CASRRQGSTNEKLFF	TGTGCCAGTAGACGACAGGGAAGCACTAATGAAAAACTGTTTTTT
-	TRBJ2-2	-	TRBV11-2	CASISIRSRGTHTGELFF	TGTGCCAGCATCTCGATAAGATCACGAGGTACTCACACCGGGGAGCTGTTTTTT
TRBD1	TRBJ2-2	-	TRBV4-1	CASSQTGVHGELFF	TGCGCCAGCAGCCAAACAGGGGTGCACGGGGAGCTGTTTTTT
-	TRBJ1-5	-	TRBV6-1	CASSDRAGSGQPQHF	TGTGCCAGCAGTGATCGCGCGGGGAGTGGGCAGCCCCAGCATTTT
TRBD1	TRBJ1-2	once	TRBV9	CASSETGHGYTF	TGTGCCAGCAGCGAGACAGGGCATGGCTACACCTTC
TRBD1	TRBJ1-6	-	TRBV27	CASSPIPTGGVF	TGTGCCAGCAGTCCGATCCCGACAGGGGGCGTCTTT
TRBD1	TRBJ1-1	-	TRBV6-5	CASSLGQGKAFF	TGTGCCAGCAGCTTAGGACAGGGAAAAGCTTTCTTT
TRBD1	TRBJ1-2	-	TRBV27	CASSPYQGAGGYTF	TGTGCCAGCAGCCCTTATCAGGGGGCGGGGGGCTACACCTTC
-	TRBJ2-2	-	TRBV7-2	CASSLVGTNTGELFF	TGTGCCAGCAGCTTAGTAGGGACAAACACCGGGGAGCTGTTTTTT
TRBD2	TRBJ2-5	once	TRBV19	CASSILAGGQETQYF	TGTGCCAGTAGTATTCTAGCGGGGGGACAAGAGACCCAGTACTTC
TRBD1	TRBJ1-1	-	TRBV7-9	CASSRQGAHPEAFF	TGTGCCAGCAGCCGACAGGGGGCGCATCCTGAAGCTTTCTTT
TRBD2	TRBJ2-5	few	TRBV7-9	CASTVISGWLADQETQYF	TGTGCCAGCACCGTCATTTCCGGGTGGCTAGCGGACCAAGAGACCCAGTACTTC
TRBD1	TRBJ2-7	-	TRBV3-1/TRBV3-2	CASSLASGTDGYEQYF	TGTGCCAGCAGCCTTGCCTCCGGGACAGACGGGTACGAGCAGTACTTC
TRBD1	TRBJ1-2	-	TRBV11-2	CASSHSRDRAYGYTF	TGTGCCAGCAGCCACAGCAGGGACAGGGCGTATGGCTACACCTTC
-	TRBJ1-1	-	TRBV11-3	CASSPGGSDAAFF	TGTGCCAGCAGCCCCGGGGGGTCAGATGCAGCTTTCTTT
-	TRBJ1-1	-	TRBV27	CASSLSTGNTEAFF	TGTGCCAGCAGTTTATCCACCGGGAACACTGAAGCTTTCTTT
TRBD1	TRBJ1-2	-	TRBV10-3	CAIRDREENGYTF	TGTGCCATCAGGGACAGGGAAGAAAATGGCTACACCTTC
-	TRBJ2-3	-	TRBV9	CASSQTPGGTDTQYF	TGTGCCAGCAGCCAGACCCCGGGAGGCACAGATACGCAGTATTTT
-	TRBJ1-6	-	TRBV27	CASSWQGGSPLHF	TGTGCCAGCAGTTGGCAGGGTGGTTCACCCCTCCACTTT
-	TRBJ2-5	-	TRBV7-2	CASSPGGQGETQYF	TGTGCCAGCAGCCCGGGTGGCCAGGGGGAGACCCAGTACTTC
TRBD1	TRBJ1-2	-	TRBV24-1	CATSAGTGSRDGYTF	TGTGCCACCAGTGCCGGGACAGGGTCAAGGGATGGCTACACCTTC
-	TRBJ1-1	-	TRBV3-1/TRBV3-2	CASSRETGGTEAFF	TGTGCCAGCAGCCGAGAGACAGGAGGAACTGAAGCTTTCTTT
-	TRBJ1-4	once	TRBV18	CASSPDGNANEKLFF	TGTGCCAGCTCCCCCGACGGGAACGCGAATGAAAAACTGTTTTTT
TRBD1	TRBJ1-3	-	TRBV27	CASSLGTGIGNTIYF	TGTGCCAGCAGTTTAGGGACAGGGATCGGAAACACCATATATTTT
TRBD1	TRBJ1-3	-	TRBV6-1	CASSEASRTGSGNTIYF	TGTGCCAGCAGTGAAGCAAGCCGGACAGGCTCTGGAAACACCATATATTTT
TRBD1	TRBJ1-1	once	TRBV7-2	CASSSWTGNTEAFF	TGTGCCAGCAGCTCCTGGACAGGCAACACTGAAGCTTTCTTT
TRBD1	TRBJ1-1	-	TRBV5-1	CASTRTGTGSEAFF	TGCGCCAGCACTAGAACAGGGACAGGCTCCGAAGCTTTCTTT
-	TRBJ2-7	-	TRBV12-3/TRBV12-4	CASSSHFYEQYF	TGTGCCAGCAGTTCTCACTTCTACGAGCAGTACTTC
TRBD1	TRBJ2-3	-	TRBV7-9	CASSLNVGTGGFF	TGTGCCAGCAGCTTAAATGTCGGGACAGGGGGTTTTTTT
-	TRBJ1-1	-	TRBV4-1	CASSQPFGGERMNTEAFF	TGCGCCAGCAGCCAACCCTTCGGGGGGGAACGCATGAACACTGAAGCTTTCTTT
-	TRBJ2-7	-	TRBV18	CASSPPTRQGIHEQYF	TGTGCCAGCTCACCACCGACGCGGCAGGGTATTCACGAGCAGTACTTC
-	TRBJ1-1	-	TRBV19	CASSSAGNMNTEAFF	TGTGCCAGTAGTTCCGCAGGGAACATGAACACTGAAGCTTTCTTT
TRBD1	TRBJ1-1	-	TRBV5-6	CASSHKGKGQANTEAFF	TGTGCCAGCAGCCACAAAGGTAAGGGACAGGCGAACACTGAAGCTTTCTTT
-	TRBJ2-2	-	TRBV13	CASSLRGGELFF	TGTGCCAGCAGCTTGCGAGGCGGGGAGCTGTTTTTT
TRBD1	TRBJ1-6	-	TRBV30	CAWNRDSNNSPLHF	TGTGCCTGGAATAGGGACAGCAATAATTCACCCCTCCACTTT
-	TRBJ2-1	-	TRBV19	CASSAGALSYNEQFF	TGTGCCAGTAGTGCAGGGGCTCTATCCTACAATGAGCAGTTCTTC
-	TRBJ2-1	-	TRBV5-4	CASSLRAGKGEQFF	TGTGCCAGCAGCTTACGGGCAGGGAAAGGTGAGCAGTTCTTC